These 30 T cell receptor beta chains originate from one sample sequenced in a study of cytomegalovirus exposure and HLA in healthy donors. The PCR contained 60 Vbeta and 13 Jbeta primers. The assay was immunoSEQ multiplex PCR, and TCRdb's table has in-frame clones only and misses some. The sample has 150,000 to 200,000 clones; 70% are singletons. The material sequenced was PBMCs. These receptors all stem from a man between 18 and 35 years old in good health and CMV-seropositive.

The chain is built from TRBV6-5 and TRBJ2-4; 7 nucleotides match TRBD1. V lost 5 bases and J lost 1; bases outside the gene matches: 2. CDR1 and CDR2 (germline): MNHEY, SVGAGI. CDR3 size: 14 residues. CDR3 sequence: CASSRQGAKNIQYF. The CDR3 bases are TGTGCCAGCAGTCGACAGGGTGCCAAAAACATTCAGTACTTC.

The chain combines TRBV19 with TRBJ1-4; D uncertain. The CDR3 contains 13 residues. Trimming shortened V by 1 base and J by 8 bases, and 8 bases separated the two germline ends. Germline CDR1 and CDR2: LNHDA and SQIVND (reference sequence). The CDR3 region has the DNA TGTGCCAGTAGTATAGGGACGGGGGAAAAACTGTTTTTT. Its protein product is CASSIGTGEKLFF.

The chain carries TRBV19 and TRBJ2-1; 13 bases match TRBD2. The J segment lost 11 bases and the V segment lost 1 base, leaving 8 bases of the junction unmatched. The CDR3 length is 16 residues. CDR1 and CDR2 (germline): LNHDA, SQIVND (reference sequence). The CDR3 sequence is CASSIGMGLAGPKQFF. The DNA of the CDR3 is TGTGCCAGTAGTATAGGGATGGGACTAGCGGGACCTAAGCAGTTCTTC.

Here the CDR3 DNA reads TGCGCCAGCAGCCAAGTAGCAAGTTATGGTGAGTCTGAAGCTTTCTTT. It codes for CASSQVASYGESEAFF. The chain is built from TRBV4-1 and TRBJ1-1; D uncertain. With 1 base removed from V and 6 bases from J, the gap between germline ends came to 18 bases. CDR3 length: 16 amino acids. CDR1 and CDR2 (germline): MGHRA, YSYEKL.

The genes are TRBV7-8 and TRBJ2-7; D unclear. CDR3 length: 15 residues. The germline gives CDR1 SGHVS, CDR2 FQNEAQ. Deletions cut 1 base from V and 2 bases from J, with 12 bases between. CDR3 residues: CASSLGPGPAYEQYV. CDR3 coding DNA: TGTGCCAGCAGCTTAGGGCCAGGCCCTGCCTACGAGCAGTACGTC.

This clone came up a few times. This chain joins TRBV10-3 and TRBJ2-3; 10 bases map to TRBD2. J was trimmed by 0 bases and V by 9 bases; bases with no gene match: 6. Germline V gene sequence: CDR1 ENHRY, CDR2 SYGVKD. The CDR3 spans 15 residues. CDR3 sequence (DNA): TGTGCCATAGCTAGCGGGGGAATAAGCACAGATACGCAGTATTTT. This encodes CAIASGGISTDTQYF.

The chain employs TRBV21-1 and TRBJ1-3. TRBV21-1 is noted as a pseudogene. CDR3 length: 20 residues. The CDR3 loop reads CASSTGPGTQGLEGGNTIYF. The CDR3 DNA reads TGTGCCAGCAGCACTGGCCCCGGGACTCAAGGGCTAGAGGGAGGAAACACCATATATTTT.

The chain has TRBV5-1 and TRBJ2-5; the match to TRBD2 covers 12 bases. The CDR3 loop spans 16 amino acids. CDR1 and CDR2 from the germline V gene are SGHRS and YFSETQ. V lost 4 bases to trimming and J lost 3 bases; unmatched junction nucleotides: 7. The CDR3 nucleotides are TGCGCCAGCAGCGCCACTAGCGGGGGGCCCGAAGAGACCCAGTACTTC. Protein product: CASSATSGGPEETQYF.

The chain employs TRBV25-1 and TRBJ2-1; a possible D gene is TRBD2 (5 bases). The CDR3 has 14 residues. The germline V and J ends were trimmed by 4 bases and 3 bases, with 10 bases remaining between them. CDR1 is MGHDK, CDR2 SYGVNS, per germline. In nucleotides, the CDR3 is TGTGCCAGCAGTGCACTAGGACTCTACAATGAGCAGTTCTTC. This translates into CASSALGLYNEQFF. The complete variable domain, with remaining parts taken from reference TRBV25-1 and TRBJ2-1, reads EADIYQTPRYLVIGTGKKITLECSQTMGHDKMYWYQQDPGMELHLIHYSYGVNSTEKGDLSSESTVSRIRTEHFPLTLESARPSHTSQYLCASSALGLYNEQFFGPGTRLTVL.

This clone came up a few times. The V gene is TRBV7-3, the J gene TRBJ1-1, with D possibly matching TRBD1 (5 bases). CDR3 length equals 13 residues. Germline V lookup: CDR1 SGHTA, CDR2 FQGTGA. V was shortened by 6 bases and J by 1 base, with 9 bases between the two germline ends. The CDR3 here is CASSMGGNTEAFF. In DNA form, the CDR3 reads TGTGCCAGCAGTATGGGGGGGAACACTGAAGCTTTCTTT.

This chain uses TRBV20-1 with TRBJ1-2; maybe TRBD1 (5 bases). This CDR3 has 11 residues. Germline CDR1 is DFQATT and CDR2 is SNEGSKA (reference sequence). V lost 5 bases, J lost 5 bases, and 9 bases lay in between. DNA of the CDR3: TGCAGTGCTGGGGGGGGTTATGGCTACACCTTC. Translating gives CSAGGGYGYTF.

This clone appeared a few times. This rearrangement joins TRBV7-2 to TRBJ2-5; 8 bases align to TRBD2. In germline, CDR1 is SGHTA, CDR2 FQGNSA. V was pared by 5 bases and J by 4 bases, with 9 bases of the junction left unmatched. There are 15 residues in the CDR3. This CDR3 is CASSPIGGAGETQYF. CDR3 DNA: TGTGCCAGCAGCCCCATCGGGGGGGCCGGAGAGACCCAGTACTTC.

The chain is built from TRBV5-1 and TRBJ1-2; no clear D gene. The CDR3 contains 13 residues. Germline loops: CDR1 SGHRS, CDR2 YFSETQ. V was trimmed by 0 bases and J by 4 bases, leaving 7 bases between them. The CDR3 region has the DNA TGCGCCAGCAGCTTGGACAGCTCCTATGGCTACACCTTC. Amino acids: CASSLDSSYGYTF. Using reference TRBV5-1 and TRBJ1-2 for the parts outside the CDR3, the full variable domain is KAGVTQTPRYLIKTRGQQVTLSCSPISGHRSVSWYQQTPGQGLQFLFEYFSETQRNKGNFPGRFSGRQFSNSRSEMNVSTLELGDSALYLCASSLDSSYGYTFGSGTRLTVV.

This chain connects TRBV7-9 to TRBJ1-6, with a tentative D call TRBD1 (6 bases). The CDR3 extends over 13 amino acids. Germline V gene data show CDR1 as SEHNR and CDR2 as FQNEAQ (reference sequence). Trimming removed 7 bases at V and 7 bases at J, with 11 bases between. The chain's CDR3 is CASTGRGNSPLHF. The CDR3 nucleotides are TGTGCCAGCACCGGGAGGGGGAATTCACCCCTCCACTTT.

This clone was recorded once. This chain uses TRBV5-4 with TRBJ2-7; possible D gene TRBD1, 5 bases. Germline CDR1 is SGHNT and CDR2 is YYREEE (reference sequence). The CDR3 runs to 13 residues. Trimming took off 4 bases at V and 3 bases at J, with 11 bases between the two ends. The CDR3 loop reads CASSRPDIYEQYV. CDR3 nucleotides: TGTGCCAGCAGCCGACCGGACATCTACGAGCAGTACGTC.

V and J are TRBV30 and TRBJ1-2; maybe TRBD1 (5 bases). Germline-derived CDR1 and CDR2 are GTSNPN and SVGIG (reference sequence). Trimming removed 1 base at V and 8 bases at J, with 11 bases between. This CDR3 has 12 residues. Here the CDR3 DNA reads TGTGCCTGGAGTGCTCAGAAGGGGGGCTACACCTTC. Amino acids: CAWSAQKGGYTF.

This chain joins TRBV6-6 and TRBJ1-1, with 8 bases that match TRBD1. This CDR3 spans 15 amino acids. Germline V gives CDR1 MNHNY, CDR2 SVGAGI (reference sequence). With 7 bases clipped from V and 5 bases from J, the junction kept 12 bases outside the gene matches. In DNA form, the CDR3 reads TGTGCCAGCACCAGGGGGCGGGTAGGACAAACTGAAGCTTTCTTT. This codes for CASTRGRVGQTEAFF.

This clone is a singleton in its sample. The chain joins TRBV11-3 to TRBJ2-4, with 12 bases that match TRBD2. This CDR3 region has 17 residues. Germline CDR1 reads SGHNT; CDR2 reads YENEEA. The junction had 11 bases not matched to a gene; V was cut back by 4 bases and J by 7 bases. CDR3: CASSSDRTSGIGNIQYF. The CDR3 DNA follows: TGTGCCAGCAGCTCTGATAGGACTAGCGGGATTGGGAACATTCAGTACTTC.

This clone has only a few counts. The J gene is TRBJ2-1, the V gene TRBV25-1; TRBD1 matches at 10 bases. Germline V gives CDR1 MGHDK, CDR2 SYGVNS. This CDR3 comprises 15 residues. V dropped 7 bases and J dropped 5; count of bases not matched to a gene: 8. CDR3 sequence reads: CASKDDRGPHNEQFF. CDR3 in DNA: TGTGCCAGCAAGGATGACAGGGGGCCCCACAATGAGCAGTTCTTC. The whole variable domain, filled in from reference TRBV25-1 and TRBJ2-1, reads EADIYQTPRYLVIGTGKKITLECSQTMGHDKMYWYQQDPGMELHLIHYSYGVNSTEKGDLSSESTVSRIRTEHFPLTLESARPSHTSQYLCASKDDRGPHNEQFFGPGTRLTVL.

The rearrangement uses TRBV5-1 and TRBJ1-2, with D perhaps matching TRBD1 (5 bases). The CDR3 is 15 residues long. Germline CDR1 SGHRS, CDR2 YFSETQ. V gave up 6 bases and J gave up 2 bases, with 17 bases separating them. The CDR3 reads CASNWGEGINYGYTF. As DNA, the CDR3 is TGCGCCAGCAACTGGGGGGAGGGGATCAACTATGGCTACACCTTC. Looking up the rest from reference TRBV5-1 and TRBJ1-2 gives the full variable domain: KAGVTQTPRYLIKTRGQQVTLSCSPISGHRSVSWYQQTPGQGLQFLFEYFSETQRNKGNFPGRFSGRQFSNSRSEMNVSTLELGDSALYLCASNWGEGINYGYTFGSGTRLTVV.

Only a few counts were recorded for this clone. CDR3: CASCQTGANTEAFF. The CDR3 nucleotides read TGCGCCAGCTGCCAGACAGGGGCGAACACTGAAGCTTTCTTT. The chain uses TRBV5-1 and TRBJ1-1; 8 bases fit TRBD1. Losses at the gene ends were 7 bases for V and 1 base for J; bases not matched to a gene: 6. Germline lookup yields CDR1 SGHRS and CDR2 YFSETQ. The length of the CDR3 is 14 residues.

The V call is TRBV18, the J call TRBJ2-6; D is unclear. Trimming took off 3 bases at V and 0 bases at J, with 9 bases between the two ends. The V gene's germline CDR1 is KGHSH and CDR2 LQKENI. The CDR3 is 16 amino acids. CDR3 coding DNA: TGTGCCAGCTCACCCGCAGGCCTCTCTGGGGCCAACGTCCTGACTTTC. Its protein is CASSPAGLSGANVLTF.

The gene calls are TRBV5-8 and TRBJ1-1; possibly TRBD1 for D (5 bases). Trimming pared 0 bases from V and 5 bases from J, leaving 17 bases between. Germline V gene lookup returns CDR1 SGHTS and CDR2 YDEGEE. The CDR3 covers 16 residues. The chain's CDR3 is CASSLASGGVETEAFF. The CDR3 nucleotides are TGTGCCAGCAGCTTGGCTTCTGGGGGGGTAGAGACTGAAGCTTTCTTT.

This clone was recorded a few times. This chain links TRBV30 with TRBJ1-2, with D possibly TRBD1 on 5 matching bases. Germline V lookup: CDR1 GTSNPN, CDR2 SVGIG (reference sequence). CDR3 size: 13 residues. Trimming cost V 4 bases and J 2 bases, with 11 bases left between them. The CDR3, as DNA: TGTGCCTGGACCCCTGGGGCAAACTATGGCTACACCTTC. Translating it yields CAWTPGANYGYTF.

This sequence joins TRBV15 and TRBJ2-1, with TRBD2 identical over 7 bases. CDR1 LNHNV and CDR2 YYDKDF come from the germline V gene (reference sequence). The CDR3 has 16 amino acids. J gave up 8 bases and V 3 bases, and 13 bases lay outside the gene matches. The CDR3 loop reads CATSSDGTTAYDEQFF. The CDR3 DNA reads TGTGCCACCAGCAGTGACGGGACTACCGCTTACGATGAGCAGTTCTTC.

V is TRBV7-9 and J is TRBJ2-7; 7 bases align to TRBD1. The CDR3 has 17 residues. The junction had 13 bases not matched to a gene; V was cut back by 4 bases and J by 1 base. From germline, CDR1 is SEHNR and CDR2 FQNEAQ (reference sequence). CDR3 residues: CASSSTTAGTESYEQYV. Written as DNA, the CDR3 is TGTGCCAGCAGCTCAACCACTGCCGGGACAGAATCCTACGAGCAGTACGTC.

This chain links TRBV5-4 with TRBJ1-6; 8 nucleotides agree with TRBD1. Per the germline V gene, CDR1 is SGHNT and CDR2 is YYREEE (reference sequence). The J segment lost 6 bases and the V segment lost 2 bases, leaving 1 base of the junction unmatched. The CDR3 covers 14 residues. This chain's CDR3 is CASSFGQGNSPLHF. The CDR3 DNA sequence: TGTGCCAGCAGCTTCGGACAGGGTAATTCACCCCTCCACTTT.

CDR3 coding DNA: TGTGCCAGCTCACTTACCCCCGGGACAGGGGTCTATGGCTACACCTTC. Amino acid sequence: CASSLTPGTGVYGYTF. The chain is built from TRBV18 and TRBJ1-2; TRBD1 aligns across 10 bases. CDR1 is KGHSH and CDR2 is LQKENI in the germline V gene. CDR3 length: 16 residues. V lost 4 bases and J lost 4; bases outside the gene matches: 9.

This clone was picked up a small number of times. The V call is TRBV30, the J call TRBJ1-5; tentatively, D is TRBD1 (6 bases). Trimming pared 0 bases from V and 6 bases from J, leaving 15 bases between. Germline V gene sequence: CDR1 GTSNPN, CDR2 SVGIG (reference sequence). This CDR3 spans 15 amino acids. The CDR3 coding sequence is TGTGCCTGGAGTGTTATGGGGGCGGCGGGTCAGCCCCAGCATTTT. Protein product: CAWSVMGAAGQPQHF.

This chain links TRBV5-1 with TRBJ1-2, with a tentative D call TRBD1 (6 bases). The length of the CDR3 is 13 residues. V was clipped by 2 bases and J by 8 bases, with 13 bases between them. Germline CDR1 and CDR2: SGHRS and YFSETQ. CDR3 region: CASSFTGQEGYTF. The CDR3 coding sequence is TGCGCCAGCAGCTTTACAGGGCAAGAGGGCTACACCTTC.